This TCR beta chain appears in the sequencing data of a study of blood T cell repertoires in COVID-19. The wider study: From the United States, Italy and Spain came samples of acute and convalescent COVID-19.

CDR3 size: 16 residues. V gave up 3 bases and J gave up 7 bases; unmatched junction bases: 7. Germline-derived CDR1 and CDR2 are SGDLS and YYNGEE. The assay was immunoSEQ multiplex PCR, and TCRdb's table has in-frame clones only and misses some. The sample has 250,000 to 300,000 clones, approximately 88% seen once. The sequencing input was PBMCs or T cells enriched from blood (not recorded which). The rearrangement uses TRBV9 and TRBJ2-1; 13 nucleotides align to TRBD2. The origin of this receptor is a woman aged 35 to 49 who had recovered from COVID-19. The CDR3 DNA reads as TGTGCCAGCAGCGACAGACTAGCGGGGGGCCGGAATGAGCAGTTCTTC. Its protein is CASSDRLAGGRNEQFF.